This T cell receptor (beta chain) emerged from a study of T cell responses to AZD1222 COVID-19 vaccine. Study at large: Analysis merged second doses at about 4 or about 12 weeks.

A word on this clone: No antigen is known for it.

General study points: Spike-specific TCRs gained breadth and depth after people received two AZD1222 doses. Repertoires were collected only later (after the peak T cell response had occurred). White British people made up most donors, females outnumbered males, and clonal diversity was possibly underestimated.

V was trimmed by 1 base and J by 10 bases, leaving 16 bases between them. The germline V gene encodes CDR1 SEHNR and CDR2 FQNEAQ (reference sequence). There are 15 residues in the CDR3. Method: immunoSEQ multiplex PCR; TCRdb's copy keeps in-frame clones and lacks some. The table has fewer than 200,000 clones, about 90% seen once; the top ten hold 5% to 7.5%. This TCR derives from an adult in good health. This sample comprised peripheral blood, obtained on day 0 of AZD1222 vaccination. This chain joins TRBV7-9 and TRBJ1-4, with D perhaps matching TRBD1 (5 bases). The CDR3 region has the DNA TGTGCCAGCAGCTTAGGGACGGACATGCCAGGAAAACTGTTTTTT. Translation gives CASSLGTDMPGKLFF.